This T cell receptor beta chain was sequenced for a study of blood T cell repertoires in COVID-19. Study overall: The United States, Italy and Spain supplied acute and convalescent COVID-19 samples. T cells, B-cell-depleted T cells, or PBMCs supplied cDNA or gDNA.

As processed by the authors: Amplified reference gene primers provided the basis for estimating nucleated cell counts. Produced via immunoSEQ multiplex PCR; TCRdb's table is partial and in-frame only. That table supplies the V and J calls and clone size; D and trimming were determined from the DNA. Here the sample spans 130,000 or so clones, roughly 90% being singletons. Trimming took off 7 bases at V and 4 bases at J, with 10 bases between the two ends. The CDR3 runs 12 residues. CDR1 ENHRY and CDR2 SYGVKD come from the germline V gene. The sequence was obtained from a human donor with COVID-19, enrolled during active disease. The donor label of this sample is uncertain. The chain links TRBV10-3 to TRBJ1-1; the D gene is possibly TRBD1 (5 bases). Input material: peripheral blood. The CDR3 loop reads CAITGSGTEAFF. The CDR3 nucleotides read TGTGCCATCACAGGGTCTGGCACTGAAGCTTTCTTT.